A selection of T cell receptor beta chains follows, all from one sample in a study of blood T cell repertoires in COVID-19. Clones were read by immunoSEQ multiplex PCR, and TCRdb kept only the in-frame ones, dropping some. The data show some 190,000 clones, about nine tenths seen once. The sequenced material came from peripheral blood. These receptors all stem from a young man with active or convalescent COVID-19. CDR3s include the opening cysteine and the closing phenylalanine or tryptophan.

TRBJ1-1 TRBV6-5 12 CASRTGNTEAFF
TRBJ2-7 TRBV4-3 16 CASSQDLRQELYEQYF
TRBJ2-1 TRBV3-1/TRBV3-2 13 CASSLLAGGEQFF
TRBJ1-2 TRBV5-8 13 CASSYTGAYGYTF
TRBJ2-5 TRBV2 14 CASSDFRLQETQYF
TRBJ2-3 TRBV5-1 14 CASSLAGFTDTQYF
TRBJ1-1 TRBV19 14 CASSNYRDATEAFF
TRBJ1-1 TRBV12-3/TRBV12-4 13 CASSPGRNTEAFF
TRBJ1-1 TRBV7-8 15 CASSNRQGRNTEAFF
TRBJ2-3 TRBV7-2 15 CASTEGAGSTDTQYF
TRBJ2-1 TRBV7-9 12 CASSRERVEQFF
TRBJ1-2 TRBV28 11 CASSFRDGYTF
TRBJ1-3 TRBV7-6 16 CASSLAQGSGGNTIYF
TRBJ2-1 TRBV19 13 CASSPGVLNEQFF
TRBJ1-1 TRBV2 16 CASSGSRVGGNTEAFF
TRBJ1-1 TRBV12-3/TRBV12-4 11 CASSFAQKAFF
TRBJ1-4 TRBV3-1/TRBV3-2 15 CASSHVPATNEKLFF
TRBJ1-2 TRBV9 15 CASSRRTVRLAGYTF
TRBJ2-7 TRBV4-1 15 CASSQDRGGTYEQYF
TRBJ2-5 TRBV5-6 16 CASSLFRDRIRETQYF
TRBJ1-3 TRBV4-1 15 CASSTGSHSGNTIYF
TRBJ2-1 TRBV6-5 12 CASGWRDNEQFF
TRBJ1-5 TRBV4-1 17 CASSQDERGTGGEPQHF
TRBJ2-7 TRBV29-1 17 CSVEDQGARLSYYEQYF
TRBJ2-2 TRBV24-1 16 CATSDSSSWNTGELFF
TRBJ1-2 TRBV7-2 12 CASSFLNYGYTF
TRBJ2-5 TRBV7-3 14 CASSLLADGSPQYF
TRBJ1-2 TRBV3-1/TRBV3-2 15 CASSQGTDRGYGYTF
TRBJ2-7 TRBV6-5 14 CASSPRTGPAEQYF
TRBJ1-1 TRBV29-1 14 CSVRKGGSLTEAFF
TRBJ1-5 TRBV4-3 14 CASSQEQGNQPQHF
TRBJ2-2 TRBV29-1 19 CSAKGWTDMEDANTGELFF
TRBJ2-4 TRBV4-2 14 CASSQDAGENIQYF
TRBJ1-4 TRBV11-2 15 CASSLGDRDNEKLFF
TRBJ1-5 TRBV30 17 CAWSPRQGQYSNQPQHF
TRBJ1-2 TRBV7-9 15 CASSLGGVAGYGYTF
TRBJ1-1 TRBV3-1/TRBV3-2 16 CASSQDLVGGSTEAFF
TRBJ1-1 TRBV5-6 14 CASSLAGGFTEAFF
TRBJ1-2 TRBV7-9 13 CASSYTGQLGYTF
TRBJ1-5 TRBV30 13 CAWSLRGNQPQHF
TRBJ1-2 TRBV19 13 CASSIGGPSHYTF
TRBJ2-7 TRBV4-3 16 CASSQDLRAAFGEQYF
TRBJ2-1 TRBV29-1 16 CSVEPTSGGYYNEQFF
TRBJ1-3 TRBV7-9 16 CASSLSGDLSGNTIYF
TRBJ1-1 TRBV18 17 CASSSHLRGPEDTEAFF
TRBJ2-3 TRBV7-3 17 CASSSYPNAGGTDTQYF
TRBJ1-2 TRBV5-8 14 CASSLGTGRYGYTF
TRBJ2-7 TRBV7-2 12 CASSHGSYEQYF
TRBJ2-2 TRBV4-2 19 CASSQEVVTSGSGTGELFF
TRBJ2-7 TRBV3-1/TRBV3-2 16 CASSPTQQGIINEQYF